This T cell receptor beta chain was identified during a study of T cells in Graves' hyperthyroidism and ophthalmopathy. About the study: Pretreatment peripheral blood was obtained at initial diagnosis.

Amplified TCR beta CDR3 regions derived from RNA transcripts. TCR CDR3 regions were first amplified by RT-PCR with HTBI primers. TCRdb reprocessed the multiplex PCR reads with MiXCR, giving one entry per CDR3 protein. The data show about 700,000 distinct CDR3 sequences, with 14% seen just once and about 10% held by the top ten. Orbital computed tomography, thyroid ultrasound, serum thyroxine and TRAb, and clinical symptoms together informed the diagnoses. Out of around 10 ml of fresh peripheral blood came the PBMCs. This clonotype has just a few counts. Germline V gene sequence: CDR1 SGHDT, CDR2 YYEEEE. There are 15 residues in the CDR3. Trimming cost V 2 bases and J 3 bases, with 14 bases left between them.

The V and J genes are TRBV5-6 and TRBJ1-2; D remains unclear. This sequence originates from a woman aged 18-35 years with Graves' hyperthyroidism. Sequenced: blood. CDR3 bases: TGTGCCAGCAGCTTAGGCACGGGATTCGACTATGGCTACACCTTC. This encodes CASSLGTGFDYGYTF.